A single sample gave rise to the 21 T cell receptor beta chains below, sequenced in a study of cytomegalovirus exposure and HLA in healthy donors. 13 Jbeta primers and 60 Vbeta primers were used for the PCR. Profiled with immunoSEQ multiplex PCR; TCRdb holds only in-frame clones, not every one. The data contain approximately 190,000 clones, roughly nine tenths of them singletons. Sequencing was done on a sample of PBMCs. These receptors were collected from a boy aged 2-15 years in good health and CMV-seronegative.

This clone came up once. The V call is TRBV19, the J call TRBJ2-1; the match to TRBD1 covers 8 bases. Germline V lookup: CDR1 LNHDA, CDR2 SQIVND (reference sequence). Germline trimming cut 8 bases from V and 7 bases from J; bases unmatched to any gene: 16. The CDR3 runs 16 residues. This chain's CDR3 is CASCLMGQAAGNEQFF. CDR3 DNA sequence: TGTGCCAGTTGTCTTATGGGACAGGCCGCGGGGAATGAGCAGTTCTTC.

CDR3 sequence reads: CASRTGGSQNEQYF. The CDR3 nucleotides read TGTGCCAGCCGGACAGGGGGGTCGCAAAACGAGCAGTACTTC. The V call is TRBV6-5, the J call TRBJ2-7, with TRBD1 matching over 10 bases. Germline V lookup: CDR1 MNHEY, CDR2 SVGAGI. The CDR3 is made up of 14 amino acids. The ends lost 8 bases at V and 5 bases at J; junction bases unmatched: 9.

V usage is TRBV4-1 and J usage is TRBJ1-1, with no clear D. CDR1 MGHRA and CDR2 YSYEKL come from the germline V gene. The CDR3 totals 13 residues. V lost 7 bases and J 0 bases, leaving 9 bases between the germline ends. The CDR3 is CASKRQVNTEAFF. The DNA for the CDR3 is TGCGCCAGCAAACGGCAGGTGAACACTGAAGCTTTCTTT.

This chain joins TRBV6-4 and TRBJ1-1, with D tentatively TRBD1 (6 bases). The germline V gene has CDR1 MRHNA and CDR2 SNTAGT. Trimming took 6 bases from V and 6 from J, leaving 14 bases between them. The CDR3 totals 13 residues. The CDR3 region has the DNA TGTGCCAGCAGGACGCAGGGGTCCCCTGAAGCTTTCTTT. The encoded protein is CASRTQGSPEAFF.

The rearrangement uses TRBV25-1 and TRBJ2-1; tentatively, D is TRBD2 (6 bases). Germline CDR1 is MGHDK and CDR2 is SYGVNS. The CDR3 runs 13 residues. V lost 4 bases, J lost 8 bases, and 12 bases lay in between. The DNA for the CDR3 is TGTGCCAGCAGTGGAGACTGGGGGGATGAGCAGTTCTTC. Translated: CASSGDWGDEQFF.

The chain links TRBV6-4 to TRBJ2-1; D is perhaps TRBD1 (5 bases). Per germline, CDR1 MRHNA and CDR2 SNTAGT. This CDR3 is built from 13 residues. Deletions cut 2 bases from V and 7 bases from J, with 9 bases between. Written as DNA, the CDR3 is TGTGCCAGCAGTGACCTAAGGACAAATGAGCAGTTCTTC. Its protein is CASSDLRTNEQFF.

The chain recombines TRBV7-9 with TRBJ2-5; 9 nucleotides line up with TRBD2. The closer fit of TRBJ2-7 to the DNA end suggests the J call may be wrong. This CDR3 is built from 14 residues. The germline V gene encodes CDR1 SEHNR and CDR2 FQNEAQ (reference sequence). CDR3 region: CASSIQTSGYEQYF. CDR3 in DNA: TGTGCCAGCAGCATCCAGACTAGCGGCTACGAGCAGTACTTC.

This clone was found a few times. The genes are TRBV30 and TRBJ2-7; D uncertain. V dropped 2 bases and J dropped 1 base, with 12 bases sitting between them. Germline V gene sequence: CDR1 GTSNPN, CDR2 SVGIG (reference sequence). The CDR3 covers 14 residues. CDR3 residues: CAWSSRDGSYEQYF. The CDR3 DNA sequence: TGTGCCTGGAGTTCGAGAGACGGGTCCTACGAGCAGTACTTC. The full variable domain, rest sourced from reference TRBV30 and TRBJ2-7, is SQTIHQWPATLVQPVGSPLSLECTVEGTSNPNLYWYRQAAGRGLQLLFYSVGIGQISSEVPQNLSASRPQDRQFILSSKKLLLSDSGFYLCAWSSRDGSYEQYFGPGTRLTVT.

The gene calls are TRBV28 and TRBJ2-5; TRBD2 matches 10 bases. The J call is uncertain, as TRBJ2-7 better fits the DNA end. The CDR3 runs 16 residues. Germline V CDR1 and CDR2: MDHEN, SYDVKM. CDR3 bases: TGTGCCAGCAGTTTATCTTCAGCGGGGGGGACCTACGAGCAGTACTTC. Amino acids: CASSLSSAGGTYEQYF.

The rearrangement uses TRBV19 and TRBJ1-1; 8 bases agree with TRBD1. With V trimmed by 5 bases and J by 6 bases, 11 bases remained unmatched. CDR3 size: 15 residues. Germline lookup yields CDR1 LNHDA and CDR2 SQIVND (reference sequence). Here the CDR3 reads CASSSNRGGGAEAFF. In nucleotides, the CDR3 is TGTGCCAGTAGTTCCAACAGGGGGGGAGGCGCTGAAGCTTTCTTT.

The chain links TRBV4-1 to TRBJ2-7; 9 nucleotides agree with TRBD1. The CDR3 spans 14 residues. Unmatched junction bases numbered 3, after V lost 4 bases and J lost 2 bases. CDR1 and CDR2 from the germline V gene are MGHRA and YSYEKL. Written as DNA, the CDR3 is TGCGCCAGCAGCCTTAGGACAGGGGCCTACGAGCAGTACTTC. Amino acids: CASSLRTGAYEQYF.

The chain joins TRBV28 to TRBJ2-7; TRBD2 matches 8 bases. After removal of 5 bases from V and 6 bases from J, the junction contained 12 bases not matched to a gene. Germline V CDR1 and CDR2: MDHEN, SYDVKM. CDR3 length: 15 amino acids. The CDR3 loop reads CASSKLAELGSEQYF. As DNA, the CDR3 is TGTGCCAGCAGTAAACTAGCGGAACTTGGGTCCGAGCAGTACTTC.

This chain uses TRBV6-1 with TRBJ2-1; D is unresolved. Germline CDR1 reads MNHNS; CDR2 reads SASEGT. Trimming removed 0 bases at V and 7 bases at J, with 22 bases between. The CDR3 loop spans 18 amino acids. The CDR3 DNA reads as TGTGCCAGCAGTGAAGCTTTCCCACTTCCTAGAAAAGGTAATGAGCAGTTCTTC. Its protein is CASSEAFPLPRKGNEQFF.

The chain recombines TRBV30 with TRBJ2-3, with 7 positions matching TRBD1. The CDR3 has 12 amino acids. Germline loops: CDR1 GTSNPN, CDR2 SVGIG (reference sequence). J gave up 4 bases and V 8 bases, and 6 bases lay outside the gene matches. CDR3 sequence reads: CAGNRGADTQYF. CDR3 sequence (DNA): TGTGCCGGTAACAGGGGTGCAGATACGCAGTATTTT.

The CDR3 loop reads CASSLAGRVEAFF. DNA of the CDR3: TGCGCCAGCAGCTTGGCTGGCAGGGTTGAAGCTTTCTTT. The V call is TRBV5-1, the J call TRBJ1-1; possibly TRBD1 for D (5 bases). The CDR3 sequence is 13 residues long. Germline assignment: CDR1 SGHRS and CDR2 YFSETQ. V was shortened by 0 bases and J by 7 bases, with 10 bases between the two germline ends.

J is TRBJ2-3 and V is TRBV19, with 10 bases that match TRBD1. Germline assignment: CDR1 LNHDA and CDR2 SQIVND (reference sequence). The CDR3 loop spans 14 amino acids. V trimming: 10 bases; J trimming: 0 bases; junction bases outside the gene matches: 4. The CDR3: CATRDRGSTDTQYF. The DNA of the CDR3 is TGTGCCACCCGGGACAGGGGAAGCACAGATACGCAGTATTTT.

The chain combines TRBV6-5 with TRBJ1-5; D gene ambiguous. The CDR3 spans 15 residues. Germline lookup yields CDR1 MNHEY and CDR2 SVGAGI. Between the trimmed V and J ends, which lost 5 bases and 0 bases, there was a span of 11 bases. CDR3 region: CASSVSGGSNQPQHF. In nucleotides, the CDR3 is TGTGCCAGCAGTGTATCTGGAGGTAGCAATCAGCCCCAGCATTTT.

The V gene is TRBV30, the J gene TRBJ1-1; D uncertain. This CDR3 contains 12 residues. The germline gives CDR1 GTSNPN, CDR2 SVGIG (reference sequence). Trimming cost V 0 bases and J 4 bases, with 6 bases left between them. CDR3 in amino acids: CAWSVLGTEAFF. In nucleotides, the CDR3 is TGTGCCTGGAGTGTACTTGGCACTGAAGCTTTCTTT.

This sequence joins TRBV30 and TRBJ1-1, with D unclear. CDR1 is GTSNPN and CDR2 is SVGIG in the germline V gene (reference sequence). The CDR3 runs to 13 residues. Trimming took off 1 base at V and 0 bases at J, with 6 bases between the two ends. CDR3: CAWSAGMNTEAFF. In DNA form, the CDR3 reads TGTGCCTGGAGTGCCGGGATGAACACTGAAGCTTTCTTT.

The chain joins TRBV9 to TRBJ2-2, with a tentative D call TRBD1 (6 bases). The CDR3 runs to 15 residues. Germline CDR1 and CDR2: SGDLS and YYNGEE. V was shortened by 0 bases and J by 4 bases, with 10 bases between the two germline ends. CDR3 amino acids: CASSVDRAGTGELFF. CDR3 nucleotide sequence: TGTGCCAGCAGCGTAGACAGGGCGGGCACCGGGGAGCTGTTTTTT.

This clone occurred a few times. The chain links TRBV6-5 to TRBJ2-3, with a tentative D call TRBD2 (5 bases). V was clipped by 6 bases and J by 2 bases, with 15 bases between them. CDR1 and CDR2 (germline): MNHEY, SVGAGI. The CDR3 is made up of 15 amino acids. CDR3 sequence reads: CASSHTKTNTDTQYF. The CDR3 nucleotides read TGTGCCAGCAGCCACACTAAGACTAACACAGATACGCAGTATTTT.